The rows below give T cell receptor beta chains drawn from one sample of a study of post-analysis software for immune sequencing data. Each CDR3 protein is one row after TCRdb ran MiXCR on the PCR reads. The sample consists of hundreds of thousands of distinct CDR3 sequences, just under 30% of them appearing once. Sequenced: blood. Every receptor here comes from a girl between 10 and 17 years old with multiple sclerosis. The CDR3 runs from the conserved cysteine through the conserved F or W. D genes are given only for firm matches. The size field is filled for only some rows; it gives once, few, many or a size class.

j_call: TRBJ2-1
d_call: TRBD2
v_call: TRBV10-3
clone_size: .
cdr3_aa: CAISDTSGSDEQFF

j_call: .
d_call: .
v_call: TRBV2
clone_size: few
cdr3_aa: CASRADGEEMRTQYF

j_call: TRBJ2-7
d_call: .
v_call: TRBV29-1
clone_size: many
cdr3_aa: CSVVRTSSYEQYF

j_call: TRBJ1-5
d_call: .
v_call: TRBV5-8
clone_size: .
cdr3_aa: CASSLRNQPQHF

j_call: TRBJ2-3
d_call: TRBD2
v_call: TRBV11-2
clone_size: .
cdr3_aa: CASSDRLAGEDTQYF

j_call: TRBJ2-5
d_call: TRBD1
v_call: TRBV29-1
clone_size: .
cdr3_aa: CSVNDRGYWETQYF

j_call: TRBJ2-5
d_call: TRBD1
v_call: TRBV20-1
clone_size: .
cdr3_aa: CSASTGGGETQYF

j_call: TRBJ1-2
d_call: .
v_call: TRBV5-1
clone_size: .
cdr3_aa: CASSLASGKSVYGYTF

j_call: TRBJ1-2
d_call: TRBD1
v_call: TRBV29-1
clone_size: few
cdr3_aa: CSVLHGTAYGYTF

j_call: TRBJ2-1
d_call: TRBD2
v_call: TRBV4-3
clone_size: few
cdr3_aa: CASSQDFYRAGGYNEQFF

j_call: TRBJ2-5
d_call: TRBD2
v_call: TRBV5-4
clone_size: few
cdr3_aa: CASSPRGGTGQETQYF